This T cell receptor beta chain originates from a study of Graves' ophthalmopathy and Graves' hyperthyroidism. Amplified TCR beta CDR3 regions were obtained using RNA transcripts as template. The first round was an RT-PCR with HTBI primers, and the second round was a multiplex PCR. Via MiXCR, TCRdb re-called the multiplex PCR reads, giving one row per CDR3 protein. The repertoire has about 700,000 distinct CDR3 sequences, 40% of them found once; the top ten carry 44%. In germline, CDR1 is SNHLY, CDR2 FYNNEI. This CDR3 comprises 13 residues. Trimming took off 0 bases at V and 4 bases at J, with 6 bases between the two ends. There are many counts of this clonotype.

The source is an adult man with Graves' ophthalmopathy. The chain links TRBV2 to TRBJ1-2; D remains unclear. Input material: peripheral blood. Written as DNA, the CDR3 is TGTGCCAGCAGTGAAGCTGAGGCCTATGGCTACACCTTC. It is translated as CASSEAEAYGYTF.